One T cell receptor beta chain is described in this entry. The target antigen is unknown. The data were taken from a study of cytotoxic CD8 clonotypes in ibrutinib-treated CLL. Background on the study: Of the patients, about a dozen were relapsed/refractory, about 16 treatment-naive and under 18 IGHV unmutated. Study-wide findings and caveats: Clonality rose at ibrutinib response, held steady in sustained remission, and fell toward baseline at progression.

Around 2 micrograms of genomic DNA from cryopreserved PBMCs went into TCR beta libraries. TCRdb's copy holds only in-frame clones and misses some; the assay was immunoSEQ multiplex PCR. In the table there are some 300,000 clones, 80% of which are singletons. CDR1 is ENHRY and CDR2 is SYGVKD in the germline V gene. The CDR3 has 14 amino acids. J lost 6 bases, V lost 0 bases, and 3 bases had no gene match. This TCR was sampled from a human donor with chronic lymphocytic leukemia. This specimen was PBMCs, taken before ibrutinib treatment. The chain links TRBV10-3 to TRBJ1-2; 8 bases line up with TRBD1. The CDR3 nucleotides are TGTGCCATCAGTGAGTCGGACAGGGAAAATGGCTACACCTTC. Translation: CAISESDRENGYTF.